This T cell receptor beta chain was documented in a study of control samples from healthy donors and cancer patients. This clone showed up just a few times. The germline V gene encodes CDR1 SGHTS and CDR2 YDEGEE. Trimming stripped 1 base from V and 0 bases from J, with 10 bases between. The CDR3 loop spans 15 amino acids. The protocol was immunoSEQ multiplex PCR, while the TCRdb copy is restricted to in-frame clones and leaves out a portion. The repertoire consists of about 44,000 clones, with roughly 77% occurring once and the leading ten covering 17%. The chain joins TRBV5-8 to TRBJ1-2; D remains ambiguous. The sequencing input was formalin-fixed, paraffin-embedded tissue. This TCR was recovered from a male donor with melanoma. The CDR3 sequence: CASSLMRTANYGYTF. CDR3 bases: TGTGCCAGCAGCTTGATGAGGACCGCTAACTATGGCTACACCTTC.